This TCR beta chain was captured by sequencing in a study of T cell clonality in common variable immunodeficiency. Notes on the study in general: Compared with controls, CVID subjects had fewer shared TCRbeta clones. CVID subjects showed higher TCRbeta clonality than healthy controls. Common variable immunodeficiency TCR beta sequences reportedly had fewer deletions and N-nucleotide insertions.

Only in-frame clones appear in the TCRdb table, and some are missing; sequencing was by immunoSEQ multiplex PCR. The data show some 40,000 clones, with none appearing a single time. The V segment lost 3 bases and the J segment 3 bases; nucleotides outside the gene matches: 2. The CDR3 covers 13 residues. Per germline, CDR1 GTSNPN and CDR2 SVGIG (reference sequence). This clone was picked up many times. Antigen unknown. The CDR3 goes on 3 residues after the read ends, and that part is filled in from the germline J gene. The TCR comes from a person between 18 and 69 years old in good health. This chain connects TRBV30 to TRBJ2-3; 8 nucleotides line up with TRBD2. The source material was peripheral blood mononuclear cells. The CDR3 bases that were read are TGTGCCTGGAGGCGGGAGGTGACAGATACG. It specifies CAWRREVTDT. The complete CDR3 protein is CAWRREVTDTQYF.